The 10 T cell receptor beta chains below come from one sample, sequenced in a study of T cells in Graves' hyperthyroidism and ophthalmopathy. Regions amplified from RNA transcripts were the TCR beta CDR3 regions. A set of HTBI primers served as the primers for a first-round RT-PCR of the TCR CDR3. TCRdb used MiXCR to reprocess the multiplex PCR reads, holding one entry per CDR3 protein. The sample carries hundreds of thousands of distinct CDR3 sequences, about 14% recorded once. The sample comprised blood. Every receptor here comes from a woman aged 40-49 years with Graves' ophthalmopathy.

This clonotype came up a few times. The rearrangement uses TRBV6-2 or TRBV6-3 and TRBJ2-5, with D perhaps TRBD1 or TRBD2 (5 bases each). CDR1 and CDR2 (germline): MNHEY, SVGEGT. The CDR3 sequence is 14 residues long. V was shortened by 6 bases and J by 4 bases, with 15 bases between the two germline ends. CDR3 sequence: CASRHRRWRETQYF. The CDR3 DNA follows: TGTGCCAGCAGACACAGGAGGTGGAGAGAGACCCAGTACTTC.

The table lists this clonotype with many counts. The V call is TRBV29-1, the J call TRBJ2-5; tentatively, D is TRBD1 or TRBD2 (5 bases each). CDR1 and CDR2 (germline): SQVTM, ANQGSEA. The CDR3 consists of 13 residues. Between the trimmed V and J ends, which lost 4 bases and 0 bases, there was a span of 9 bases. Here the CDR3 reads CSVARGHQETQYF. As DNA, the CDR3 is TGCAGCGTTGCCCGGGGCCACCAAGAGACCCAGTACTTC.

This clonotype appeared many times. The V and J genes are TRBV19 and TRBJ1-2; no reliable D call. V dropped 5 bases and J dropped 0 bases, with 22 bases sitting between them. There are 18 residues in the CDR3. Per germline, CDR1 LNHDA and CDR2 SQIVND (reference sequence). The CDR3 nucleotides read TGTGCCAGTAGTTCCCTTCGGGGAGACCGGGCAGCTAACTATGGCTACACCTTC. Its protein product is CASSSLRGDRAANYGYTF.

The rearrangement uses TRBV12-3 or TRBV12-4 and TRBJ2-5; 14 positions agree with TRBD2. This CDR3 spans 18 amino acids. J gave up 3 bases and V 5 bases, and 11 bases lay outside the gene matches. The DNA for the CDR3 is TGTGCCAGCAGTGCCCAGACTAGCGGGAGGGTGGGGAAAGAGACCCAGTACTTC. This encodes CASSAQTSGRVGKETQYF.

This clonotype has ten or more counts. This rearrangement joins TRBV11-1 to TRBJ1-1; no definite D call. Germline CDR1 reads SGHAT; CDR2 reads FQDESV (reference sequence). Trimming cost V 2 bases and J 8 bases, with 15 bases left between them. The CDR3 is made up of 14 amino acids. The CDR3 coding sequence is TGTGCCAGCAGCTTAAAGCCGTCCGATACAGAAGCTTTCTTT. Translation gives CASSLKPSDTEAFF.

This clonotype has ten or more counts. This chain links TRBV6-5 with TRBJ2-7; the match to TRBD1 covers 10 bases. This CDR3 spans 16 amino acids. Per the germline V gene, CDR1 is MNHEY and CDR2 is SVGAGI. V lost 6 bases and J lost 0; bases outside the gene matches: 8. This CDR3 reads CASRPAGQGSSYEQYF. The CDR3, as DNA: TGTGCCAGCAGACCGGCGGGACAGGGGAGCTCCTACGAGCAGTACTTC.

This chain joins TRBV25-1 and TRBJ2-7, with 9 bases aligning to TRBD1. CDR3 size: 19 residues. Germline values: CDR1 MGHDK, CDR2 SYGVNS. Trimming took 3 bases from V and 2 from J; bases not matched to a gene: 17. Here the CDR3 DNA reads TGTGCCAGCAGTGACGTGGGGGGACAGGGTTTGACTTTCGCCTACGAGCAGTACTTC. The encoded protein is CASSDVGGQGLTFAYEQYF.

This clonotype was observed a few times. The chain employs TRBV9 and TRBJ2-7; tentative D call: TRBD2 (6 bases). This CDR3 comprises 15 residues. V lost 2 bases and J lost 0, with 12 bases in between. Germline V gene sequence: CDR1 SGDLS, CDR2 YYNGEE. CDR3: CASSVRDSSSYEQYF. The CDR3, as DNA: TGTGCCAGCAGCGTCCGGGACTCCAGCTCCTACGAGCAGTACTTC.

This clonotype was seen ten or more times. This chain joins TRBV5-1 and TRBJ1-1; D is ambiguous. The CDR3 spans 12 residues. CDR1 is SGHRS, CDR2 YFSETQ, per germline. Deletions cut 0 bases from V and 7 bases from J, with 7 bases between. This CDR3 is CASSLVGSEAFF. The CDR3 DNA reads as TGCGCCAGCAGCTTGGTGGGCAGTGAAGCTTTCTTT.

Many counts were recorded for this clonotype. CDR3: CASSLTPGTGDHEQYF. The CDR3 DNA follows: TGTGCCAGCAGCCTAACCCCGGGGACAGGGGACCACGAGCAGTACTTC. The genes are TRBV14 and TRBJ2-7, with 10 bases identical to TRBD1. The CDR3 extends over 16 amino acids. Per the germline V gene, CDR1 is SGHDN and CDR2 is FVKESK. With 4 bases clipped from V and 5 bases from J, the junction kept 11 bases outside the gene matches.